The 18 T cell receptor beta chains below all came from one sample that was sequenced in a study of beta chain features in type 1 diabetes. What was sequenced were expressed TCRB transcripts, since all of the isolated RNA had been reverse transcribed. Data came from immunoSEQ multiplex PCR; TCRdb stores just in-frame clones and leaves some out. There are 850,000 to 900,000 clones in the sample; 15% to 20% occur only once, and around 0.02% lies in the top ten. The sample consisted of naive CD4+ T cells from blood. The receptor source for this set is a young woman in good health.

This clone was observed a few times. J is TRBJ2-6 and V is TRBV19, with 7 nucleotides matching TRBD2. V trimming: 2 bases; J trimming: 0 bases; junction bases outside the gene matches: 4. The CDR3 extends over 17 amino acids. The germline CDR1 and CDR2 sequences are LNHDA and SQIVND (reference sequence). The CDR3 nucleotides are TGTGCCAGTAGTATATCGACGGGAGGCTCTGGGGCCAACGTCCTGACTTTC. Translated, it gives CASSISTGGSGANVLTF. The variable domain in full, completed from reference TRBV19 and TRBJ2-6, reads DGGITQSPKYLFRKEGQNVTLSCEQNLNHDAMYWYRQDPGQGLRLIYYSQIVNDFQKGDIAEGYSVSREKKESFPLTVTSAQKNPTAFYLCASSISTGGSGANVLTFGAGSRLTVL.

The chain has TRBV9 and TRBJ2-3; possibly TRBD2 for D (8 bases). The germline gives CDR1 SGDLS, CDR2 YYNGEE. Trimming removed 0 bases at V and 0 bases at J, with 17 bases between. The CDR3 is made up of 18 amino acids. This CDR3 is CASSVAPGGGRSTDTQYF. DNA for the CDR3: TGTGCCAGCAGCGTAGCTCCGGGAGGGGGCAGGAGCACAGATACGCAGTATTTT.

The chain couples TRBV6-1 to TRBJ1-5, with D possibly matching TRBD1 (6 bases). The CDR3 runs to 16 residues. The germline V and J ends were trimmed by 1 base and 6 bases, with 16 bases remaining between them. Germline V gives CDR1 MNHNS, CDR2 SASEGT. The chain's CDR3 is CASSEVVRGARQPQHF. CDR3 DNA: TGTGCCAGCAGTGAAGTAGTGCGGGGGGCGCGTCAGCCCCAGCATTTT.

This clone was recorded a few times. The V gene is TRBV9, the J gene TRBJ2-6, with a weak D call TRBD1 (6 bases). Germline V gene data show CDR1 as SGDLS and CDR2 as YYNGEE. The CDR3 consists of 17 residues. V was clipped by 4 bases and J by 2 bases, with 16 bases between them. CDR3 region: CASSPTGTPPGANVLTF. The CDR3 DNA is TGTGCCAGCAGCCCAACCGGGACACCCCCTGGGGCCAACGTCCTGACTTTC.

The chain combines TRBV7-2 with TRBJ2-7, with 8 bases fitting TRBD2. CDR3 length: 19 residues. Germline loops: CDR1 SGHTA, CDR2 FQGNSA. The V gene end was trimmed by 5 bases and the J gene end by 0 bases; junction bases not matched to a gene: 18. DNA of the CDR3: TGTGCCAGCAGCCAGAGTGGTTTGTCTGGCGGGAGGAGCTCCTACGAGCAGTACTTC. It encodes CASSQSGLSGGRSSYEQYF.

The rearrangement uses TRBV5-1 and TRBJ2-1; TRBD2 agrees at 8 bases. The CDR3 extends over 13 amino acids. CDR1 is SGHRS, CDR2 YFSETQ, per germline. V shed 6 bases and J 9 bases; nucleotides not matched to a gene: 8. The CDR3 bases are TGCGCCAGCACCCCCGGGAGGGAGGGTGAGCAGTTCTTC. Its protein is CASTPGREGEQFF.

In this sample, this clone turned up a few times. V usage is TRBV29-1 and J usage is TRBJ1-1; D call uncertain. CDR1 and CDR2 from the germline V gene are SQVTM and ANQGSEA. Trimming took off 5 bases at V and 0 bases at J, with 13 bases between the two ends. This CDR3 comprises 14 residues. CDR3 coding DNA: TGCAGCGTTTGCTTGACGGGAATGAACACTGAAGCTTTCTTT. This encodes CSVCLTGMNTEAFF.

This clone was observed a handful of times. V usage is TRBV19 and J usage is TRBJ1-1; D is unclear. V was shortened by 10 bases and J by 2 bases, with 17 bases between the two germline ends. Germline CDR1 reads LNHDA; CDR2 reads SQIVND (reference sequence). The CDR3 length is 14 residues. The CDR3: CATTDGGTNTEAFF. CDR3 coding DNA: TGTGCCACAACGGACGGAGGTACTAACACTGAAGCTTTCTTT.

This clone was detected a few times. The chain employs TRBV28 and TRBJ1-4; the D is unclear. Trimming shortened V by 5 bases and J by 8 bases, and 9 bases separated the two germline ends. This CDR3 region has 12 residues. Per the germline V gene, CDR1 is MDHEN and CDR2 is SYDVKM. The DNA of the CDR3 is TGTGCCAGCAGTCGGACCCGGGAAAAACTGTTTTTT. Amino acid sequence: CASSRTREKLFF. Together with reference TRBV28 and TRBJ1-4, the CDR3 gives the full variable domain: DVKVTQSSRYLVKRTGEKVFLECVQDMDHENMFWYRQDPGLGLRLIYFSYDVKMKEKGDIPEGYSVSREKKERFSLILESASTNQTSMYLCASSRTREKLFFGSGTQLSVL.

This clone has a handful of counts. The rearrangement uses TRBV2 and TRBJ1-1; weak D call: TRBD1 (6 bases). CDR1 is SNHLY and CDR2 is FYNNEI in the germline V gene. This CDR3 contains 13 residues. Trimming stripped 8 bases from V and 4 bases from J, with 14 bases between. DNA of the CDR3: TGTGCCAGCGAAGGGGGGGCCCGCACTGAAGCTTTCTTT. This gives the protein CASEGGARTEAFF.

The DNA for the CDR3 is TGTGCCACCAGCAGAGGAATTCTAGCGGGAGAGACCCAGTACTTC. Its protein product is CATSRGILAGETQYF. The chain has TRBV15 and TRBJ2-5, with 8 nucleotides matching TRBD2. The J segment lost 4 bases and the V segment lost 1 base, leaving 5 bases of the junction unmatched. The CDR3 is 15 amino acids. Per the germline V gene, CDR1 is LNHNV and CDR2 is YYDKDF (reference sequence).

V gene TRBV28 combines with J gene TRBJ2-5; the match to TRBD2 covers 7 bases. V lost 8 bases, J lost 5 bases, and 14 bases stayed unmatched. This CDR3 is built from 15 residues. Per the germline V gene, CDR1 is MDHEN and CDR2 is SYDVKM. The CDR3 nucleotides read TGTGCCAGCTCGTCACCTGGTGGGGGGGTGGAGACCCAGTACTTC. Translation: CASSSPGGGVETQYF.

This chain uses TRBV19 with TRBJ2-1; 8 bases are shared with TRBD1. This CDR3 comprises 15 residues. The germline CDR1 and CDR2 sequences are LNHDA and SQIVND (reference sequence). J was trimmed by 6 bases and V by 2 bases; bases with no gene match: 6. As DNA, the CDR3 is TGTGCCAGTAGTATACCCGGGGGACAGGTCAATGAGCAGTTCTTC. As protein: CASSIPGGQVNEQFF.

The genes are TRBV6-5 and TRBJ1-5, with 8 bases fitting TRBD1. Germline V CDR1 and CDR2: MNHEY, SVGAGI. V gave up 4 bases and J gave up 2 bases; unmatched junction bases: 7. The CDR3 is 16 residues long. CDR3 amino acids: CASSSVWGQGNQPQHF. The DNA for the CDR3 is TGTGCCAGCAGTTCCGTGTGGGGACAGGGCAATCAGCCCCAGCATTTT.

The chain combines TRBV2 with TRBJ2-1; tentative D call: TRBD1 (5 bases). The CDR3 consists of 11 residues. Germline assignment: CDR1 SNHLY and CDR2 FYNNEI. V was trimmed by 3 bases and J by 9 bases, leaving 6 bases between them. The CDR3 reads CASSDRGEQFF. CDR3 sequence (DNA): TGTGCCAGCAGTGATAGGGGTGAGCAGTTCTTC.

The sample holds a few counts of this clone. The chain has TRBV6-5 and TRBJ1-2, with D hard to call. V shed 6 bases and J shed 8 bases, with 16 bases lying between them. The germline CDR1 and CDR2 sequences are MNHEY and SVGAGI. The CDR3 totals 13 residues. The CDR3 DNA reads TGTGCCAGCAGCCCGGCCCTTACGTTCGGCTACACCTTC. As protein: CASSPALTFGYTF.

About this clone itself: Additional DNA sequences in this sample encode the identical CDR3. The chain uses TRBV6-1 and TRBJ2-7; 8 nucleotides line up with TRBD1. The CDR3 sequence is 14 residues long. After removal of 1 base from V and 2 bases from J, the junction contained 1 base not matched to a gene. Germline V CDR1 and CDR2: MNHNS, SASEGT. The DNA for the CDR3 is TGTGCCAGCAGTGAAGTGACAGGGGCCTACGAGCAGTACTTC. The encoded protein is CASSEVTGAYEQYF.

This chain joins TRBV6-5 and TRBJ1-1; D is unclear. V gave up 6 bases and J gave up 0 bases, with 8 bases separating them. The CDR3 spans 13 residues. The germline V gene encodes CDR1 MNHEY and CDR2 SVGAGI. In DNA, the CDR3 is TGTGCCAGCAGCTCCCGAATGAACACTGAAGCTTTCTTT. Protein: CASSSRMNTEAFF.